This TCR beta chain derives from a study of T cell repertoires in cytomegalovirus infection. As for the study in general: Carrying CMV and the relevant HLA type showed in public TCR beta signatures. General observations from the study: HLA-C-restricted CMV clonotypes gave the most frequent clonotype in two of eight donors. Adding up the frequency of public TCR beta families identified people who carried CMV plus the relevant HLA.

Germline V gives CDR1 LGHNA, CDR2 YSLEER. The CDR3 contains 17 residues. V gave up 4 bases and J gave up 2 bases, with 19 bases separating them. In TCRdb, the reads were re-called with MiXCR into one record per CDR3 protein. This sample has 40,000 to 50,000 distinct CDR3 sequences, with roughly 20% found just once. This clonotype was seen repeatedly, ten times or more. Its antigen remains unknown. Sequenced input: PBMCs, sequenced either directly or after in vitro stimulation (not recorded which). This clonotype was sampled from a human donor in good health (CMV status not recorded). Some clones in this sample may be carry-over from other donors' samples. The gene calls are TRBV4-3 and TRBJ2-3; possibly TRBD2 for D (5 bases). CDR3 sequence: CASSRTMGSGTTDTQYF. DNA of the CDR3: TGCGCCAGCAGCCGTACGATGGGGAGCGGAACCACAGATACGCAGTATTTT.